The next 5 T cell receptor beta chains were all read from a single sample in a study of beta chain features in type 1 diabetes listed by TCRdb under 2018. The research as a whole found: In all four CD4+ subsets, TCRB CDR3 length was moderately but significantly shorter in type 1 diabetes patients.

Antigen specificity for these receptors is unknown. Libraries were built with the immunoSEQ multiplex PCR assay. The entire amount of isolated RNA was reverse transcribed using the High Capacity cDNA Reverse Transcription Kit, so the sequenced TCRB transcripts were expressed ones. TCRdb stores this immuneACCESS table with in-frame sequences only. Part of the clones is absent; in the studies checked, under half of the shortfall reflects unresolved V genes, and no reason is known for the rest. This sample holds some 350,000 clones; roughly 13% were observed only once. The top ten hold roughly 0.015% of the sample. The sequenced material came from naive CD4+ T cells from blood. Read against the paper, the sample's cell subset or site label means: true naive CD4+ T cells. The receptors shown here come from a woman aged 18-29 years with type 1 diabetes.

There are a few counts of this clone. The V gene is TRBV20-1, the J gene TRBJ2-3, with D uncertain. Germline CDR1 is DFQATT and CDR2 is SNEGSKA (reference sequence). Trimming left V 4 bases short and J 3 bases short, with 2 bases between. The CDR3 consists of 10 residues. CDR3 DNA: TGCAGTGCTACTACAGATACGCAGTATTTT. Its protein product is CSATTDTQYF.

The V gene is TRBV6-5, the J gene TRBJ1-1, with 9 bases that match TRBD1. The CDR3 length is 15 residues. Germline V gene lookup returns CDR1 MNHEY and CDR2 SVGAGI. The CDR3 is CAVKSGDRVITEAFF. DNA for the CDR3: TGTGCTGTGAAATCGGGGGACAGGGTGATCACTGAAGCTTTCTTT.

This chain connects TRBV5-1 to TRBJ2-2; 9 bases align to TRBD2. The CDR3 length is 15 residues. V shed 2 bases, J shed 6 bases, and the junction held 5 bases outside the gene matches. Germline-derived CDR1 and CDR2 are SGHRS and YFSETQ. CDR3 sequence reads: CASSLGLAGPGELFF. The CDR3 coding sequence is TGCGCCAGCAGCTTAGGGCTAGCGGGACCCGGGGAGCTGTTTTTT. Together with reference TRBV5-1 and TRBJ2-2, the CDR3 gives the full variable domain: KAGVTQTPRYLIKTRGQQVTLSCSPISGHRSVSWYQQTPGQGLQFLFEYFSETQRNKGNFPGRFSGRQFSNSRSEMNVSTLELGDSALYLCASSLGLAGPGELFFGEGSRLTVL.

This clone has more than one count but fewer than ten. V gene TRBV28 combines with J gene TRBJ1-2, with 7 bases lining up with TRBD1. The CDR3 totals 14 residues. V lost 5 bases and J lost 8; bases outside the gene matches: 11. Germline-derived CDR1 and CDR2 are MDHEN and SYDVKM. CDR3 sequence reads: CASSPHRQGWGYTF. The CDR3, as DNA: TGTGCCAGCAGTCCCCACCGACAGGGATGGGGCTACACCTTC.

This clone was observed once. The chain uses TRBV5-1 and TRBJ2-3, with TRBD1 matching over 7 bases. CDR1 is SGHRS and CDR2 is YFSETQ in the germline V gene. The CDR3 covers 17 residues. The V and J ends lost 2 bases and 2 bases, in that order; junction bases with no gene match: 11. The CDR3 region is CASSLNQQGSSTDTQYF. The CDR3 DNA follows: TGCGCCAGCAGCTTAAATCAACAGGGGTCGTCCACAGATACGCAGTATTTT.